These 23 T cell receptor beta chains came from one sample sequenced in a study of CD8 T cells in ankylosing spondylitis. The antigens these receptors bind are not known. TCRdb passed the 5' RACE reads through MiXCR, listing each CDR3 protein once. This sample has around 480,000 distinct CDR3 sequences, with over 15% found just once. Overall study results and limits: A TCR beta motif made of several highly homologous variants seemed typical of ankylosing spondylitis blood.

Material: blood, either unsorted or a sorted T cell fraction (not recorded which). Receptors originate from a male donor with ankylosing spondylitis.

This clonotype was seen a handful of times. The chain recombines TRBV27 with TRBJ1-4, with D possibly matching TRBD1 (5 bases). CDR3 length: 15 residues. CDR1 and CDR2 (germline): MNHEY, SMNVEV (reference sequence). Trimming removed 0 bases at V and 10 bases at J, with 15 bases between. In DNA, the CDR3 is TGTGCCAGCAGTTTATCGTGGGACCTCTCAGGAAAACTGTTTTTT. The encoded protein is CASSLSWDLSGKLFF.

This clonotype occurred many times. The CDR3 DNA is TGTGCCAGCAGGTCCCCTTCGGAGACCAATGAGCAGTTCTTC. This translates into CASRSPSETNEQFF. The rearrangement joins TRBV12-3 or TRBV12-4 to TRBJ2-1; D gene uncertain. The CDR3 spans 14 residues. V was trimmed by 6 bases and J by 6 bases, leaving 15 bases between them.

This chain uses TRBV7-8 with TRBJ1-1; D gene ambiguous. The CDR3 is 15 amino acids. Trimming took 4 bases from V and 0 from J, leaving 12 bases between them. CDR1 and CDR2 from the germline V gene are SGHVS and FQNEAQ. DNA of the CDR3: TGTGCCAGCAGCTCTATCCAATTCATGAACACTGAAGCTTTCTTT. Translated, it gives CASSSIQFMNTEAFF.

This clonotype occurred a few times. The chain employs TRBV7-3 and TRBJ2-1, with D perhaps given as TRBD1 or TRBD2 (8 bases each). The CDR3 extends over 18 amino acids. Trimming stripped 1 base from V and 7 bases from J, with 23 bases between. Germline CDR1 is SGHTA and CDR2 is FQGTGA. CDR3 sequence: CASSLMTGVRLALNEQFF. The CDR3 nucleotides read TGTGCCAGCAGCTTAATGACAGGGGTGAGACTAGCGTTGAATGAGCAGTTCTTC.

This clonotype was picked up a small number of times. The rearrangement uses TRBV20-1 and TRBJ1-2; D not certain. The CDR3 runs to 12 residues. Germline CDR1 DFQATT, CDR2 SNEGSKA (reference sequence). V was trimmed by 5 bases and J by 0 bases, leaving 7 bases between them. CDR3 in DNA: TGCAGTGCTTCCGACCCTAACTATGGCTACACCTTC. Translated, it gives CSASDPNYGYTF.

The chain couples TRBV2 to TRBJ2-2, with 7 bases aligning to TRBD2. There are 14 residues in the CDR3. The V gene end was trimmed by 4 bases and the J gene end by 7 bases; junction bases not matched to a gene: 6. Germline assignment: CDR1 SNHLY and CDR2 FYNNEI. The CDR3 DNA reads TGTGCCAGCAGTGTGGTAGAGCGGGGCGGGGAGCTGTTTTTT. Translation: CASSVVERGGELFF.

This clonotype came up many times. The CDR3 loop reads CASSIGANTEAFF. As DNA, the CDR3 is TGTGCCAGTAGTATAGGGGCCAACACTGAAGCTTTCTTT. This sequence joins TRBV19 and TRBJ1-1; D gene unclear. The germline V and J ends were trimmed by 1 base and 2 bases, with 5 bases remaining between them. Germline CDR1 reads LNHDA; CDR2 reads SQIVND (reference sequence). CDR3 length equals 13 residues.

This sequence joins TRBV19 and TRBJ1-1, with a weak D call TRBD1 (5 bases). CDR3 size: 13 residues. Trimming took off 6 bases at V and 3 bases at J, with 11 bases between the two ends. Per the germline V gene, CDR1 is LNHDA and CDR2 is SQIVND (reference sequence). CDR3 nucleotides: TGTGCCAGTAGCGGGCCAGGGTACACTGAAGCTTTCTTT. Amino acids: CASSGPGYTEAFF.

The sample holds a few counts of this clonotype. V gene TRBV5-1 combines with J gene TRBJ2-2, with D maybe TRBD2 (6 bases). The CDR3 is 16 amino acids. Germline V gives CDR1 SGHRS, CDR2 YFSETQ. Trimming removed 1 base from V and 0 bases from J, with 10 bases in between. The CDR3 DNA reads TGCGCCAGCAGCTTGTCGGGGGTTTCGAACACCGGGGAGCTGTTTTTT. Amino acid sequence: CASSLSGVSNTGELFF.

The chain joins TRBV5-8 to TRBJ1-1; tentatively, D is TRBD1 (5 bases). Trimming left V 4 bases short and J 0 bases short, with 16 bases between. Germline V CDR1 and CDR2: SGHTS, YDEGEE. The CDR3 contains 16 residues. The CDR3 DNA sequence: TGTGCCAGCAGCCGATGGGGGGGGGTTTTGAACACTGAAGCTTTCTTT. It encodes CASSRWGGVLNTEAFF.

A word on this clonotype: One end of the junction varies from germline; a read error may be responsible. The chain recombines TRBV12-3 or TRBV12-4 with TRBJ1-4; D not certain. This CDR3 is 18 amino acids long. The CDR3 coding sequence is TGTGCCTGCAGTTTCTGGGCGACCACTCAGACCAGTAATGAAAAACTGTTTTTT. Protein: CACSFWATTQTSNEKLFF.

This clonotype showed up just a few times. This chain uses TRBV5-1 with TRBJ2-5; D ambiguous. The CDR3 has 15 residues. Trimming pared 0 bases from V and 5 bases from J, leaving 14 bases between. Germline assignment: CDR1 SGHRS and CDR2 YFSETQ. The DNA of the CDR3 is TGCGCCAGCAGCTTGGAGGCTATTCTGGGGGAGACCCAGTACTTC. Translating it yields CASSLEAILGETQYF.

This sequence joins TRBV9 and TRBJ2-5; D remains unclear. The CDR3 covers 15 residues. Per the germline V gene, CDR1 is SGDLS and CDR2 is YYNGEE. With 4 bases removed from V and 4 bases from J, the gap between germline ends came to 17 bases. The DNA of the CDR3 is TGTGCCAGCAGCAACCTCGGCGCCCTTGGAGAGACCCAGTACTTC. This codes for CASSNLGALGETQYF.

This clonotype was detected a few times. This sequence joins TRBV4-3 and TRBJ2-5, with D hard to call. CDR3 length: 15 amino acids. The germline CDR1 and CDR2 sequences are LGHNA and YSLEER. The V end was cut by 0 bases, the J end by 4 bases, with 12 bases between. The CDR3 is CASSQDALPGETQYF. CDR3 nucleotides: TGCGCCAGCAGCCAAGATGCCCTCCCCGGAGAGACCCAGTACTTC.

This clonotype appeared a few times. V and J are TRBV21-1 and TRBJ1-5. TRBV21-1 is tagged as a pseudogene. The CDR3 contains 11 residues. CDR3 bases: TGTGCCAGCCGGGGAGGGCAGCCCCAGCATTTT. It is translated as CASRGGQPQHF.

In DNA, the CDR3 is TGTGCCAGTAGTTCACCAACAGGGATTCAGCAGTTCTTC. Protein product: CASSSPTGIQQFF. The genes are TRBV19 and TRBJ2-1; perhaps TRBD1 as D (6 bases). Germline CDR1 and CDR2: LNHDA and SQIVND (reference sequence). The CDR3 has 13 residues. The V end lost 5 bases, the J end lost 11 bases, and 16 bases lay between the germline ends. Drawing the rest from reference TRBV19 and TRBJ2-1, the complete variable domain is DGGITQSPKYLFRKEGQNVTLSCEQNLNHDAMYWYRQDPGQGLRLIYYSQIVNDFQKGDIAEGYSVSREKKESFPLTVTSAQKNPTAFYLCASSSPTGIQQFFGPGTRLTVL.

This chain uses TRBV29-1 with TRBJ2-2, with 14 bases lining up with TRBD2. V dropped 7 bases and J dropped 6; count of bases not matched to a gene: 4. Looked up from germline, CDR1 is SQVTM and CDR2 is ANQGSEA. The CDR3 is 14 residues long. CDR3 in DNA: TGCAGCGGCGGACTAGCGGGAGGTTCCGGGGAGCTGTTTTTT. The encoded protein is CSGGLAGGSGELFF.

The V gene is TRBV28, the J gene TRBJ2-7; tentatively, D is TRBD2 (6 bases). Trimming stripped 6 bases from V and 0 bases from J, with 18 bases between. The CDR3 loop spans 16 amino acids. CDR1 is MDHEN and CDR2 is SYDVKM in the germline V gene. The CDR3 bases are TGTGCCAGCAGCACATCCAGCGGGCGTCTCTCCTACGAGCAGTACTTC. Encoded protein: CASSTSSGRLSYEQYF.

The V call is TRBV28, the J call TRBJ2-3, with 8 bases matching TRBD2. The CDR3 runs 15 residues. Trimming removed 6 bases from V and 6 bases from J; junction bases left unmatched: 11. Germline CDR1 MDHEN, CDR2 SYDVKM. The CDR3: CASSGGGTKADTQYF. CDR3 DNA: TGTGCCAGCAGCGGGGGGGGGACAAAAGCGGATACGCAGTATTTT.

In its sample, this clonotype was seen a few times. The chain is built from TRBV5-1 and TRBJ1-2, with 11 bases identical to TRBD1. J lost 8 bases, V lost 5 bases, and 2 bases had no gene match. The CDR3 runs to 12 residues. CDR1 SGHRS and CDR2 YFSETQ come from the germline V gene. This CDR3 is CASRDRGPGYTF. The CDR3 DNA reads TGCGCCAGCAGGGACAGGGGGCCGGGCTACACCTTC.

This clonotype has only a few counts. The chain uses TRBV7-2 and TRBJ2-6; 8 bases are shared with TRBD1. Trimming cost V 6 bases and J 0 bases; bases outside gene matches: 1. The CDR3 has 15 amino acids. Germline V gives CDR1 SGHTA, CDR2 FQGNSA. The CDR3 region has the DNA TGTGCCAGCAGAACAGGGGGCTCTGGGGCCAACGTCCTGACTTTC. Its translation: CASRTGGSGANVLTF.

This clonotype has a handful of counts. The rearrangement uses TRBV5-6 and TRBJ2-7; 9 bases are shared with TRBD1. The CDR3 has 15 residues. The J segment lost 5 bases and the V segment lost 4 bases, leaving 10 bases of the junction unmatched. In germline, CDR1 is SGHDT, CDR2 YYEEEE. CDR3 nucleotide sequence: TGTGCCAGCAGCCTCTTTGATGGGACAGGGAACGAGCAGTACTTC. It is translated as CASSLFDGTGNEQYF.

There are many counts of this clonotype. The gene calls are TRBV12-3 or TRBV12-4 and TRBJ1-5; D unresolved. V gave up 3 bases and J gave up 3 bases, with 6 bases separating them. This CDR3 has 13 amino acids. CDR3 DNA sequence: TGTGCCAGCAGTTTGCAGATCAATCAGCCCCAGCATTTT. Translation: CASSLQINQPQHF.